This entry lists 9 T cell receptor beta chains sequenced from one sample in a study of patients and donors after allogeneic stem cell transplantation. A single record per CDR3 protein comes from TCRdb applying MiXCR to the RT-PCR reads. This table has about 960,000 distinct CDR3 sequences, more than 15% appearing once. Material for sequencing was blood, either unsorted or a sorted T cell fraction (not recorded which). These receptors came from a human donor who was either an allogeneic HSCT recipient or a stem cell or donor lymphocyte infusion donor (not recorded which). It is not recorded whose cells these are; they may come from a transplant donor.

The chain combines TRBV27 with TRBJ2-7; no clear D gene. The V end was cut by 3 bases, the J end by 2 bases, with 11 bases between. The CDR3 covers 14 residues. Germline loops: CDR1 MNHEY, CDR2 SMNVEV (reference sequence). The DNA for the CDR3 is TGTGCCAGCAGTTTTGGCCAGAACCCCTACGAGCAGTACTTC. It codes for CASSFGQNPYEQYF.

The rearrangement uses TRBV12-3 or TRBV12-4 and TRBJ1-5; the D gene is possibly TRBD1 (6 bases). V dropped 5 bases and J dropped 5 bases, with 16 bases sitting between them. The CDR3 spans 15 residues. The CDR3 sequence: CASSAGGAGDQPQHF. The CDR3 DNA is TGTGCCAGCAGTGCCGGGGGGGCAGGGGATCAGCCCCAGCATTTT.

This clonotype was seen at least ten times. The rearrangement uses TRBV5-1 and TRBJ2-3; either TRBD1 or TRBD2 may fit D (6 bases each). V was clipped by 1 base and J by 3 bases, with 9 bases between them. This CDR3 comprises 14 residues. Germline V gene lookup returns CDR1 SGHRS and CDR2 YFSETQ. The DNA of the CDR3 is TGCGCCAGCAGCTTGAAAGGGGGGACAGATACGCAGTATTTT. It encodes CASSLKGGTDTQYF.

This clonotype was observed a few times. This chain uses TRBV7-2 with TRBJ2-2, with 7 bases lining up with TRBD2. The CDR3 length is 17 residues. Germline CDR1 SGHTA, CDR2 FQGNSA. V shed 1 base and J 0 bases; nucleotides not matched to a gene: 5. In DNA, the CDR3 is TGTGCCAGCAGCTTAGAGGCTAGCGGTACGAACACCGGGGAGCTGTTTTTT. The encoded protein is CASSLEASGTNTGELFF.

V usage is TRBV28 and J usage is TRBJ1-1; 7 bases map to TRBD1. CDR1 is MDHEN, CDR2 SYDVKM, per germline. V was pared by 4 bases and J by 5 bases, with 10 bases of the junction left unmatched. This CDR3 spans 15 amino acids. The DNA for the CDR3 is TGTGCCAGCAGTTCCGAATCGACAGGGAGGACTGAAGCTTTCTTT. Protein sequence: CASSSESTGRTEAFF.

This clonotype was detected once. The V call is TRBV12-3 or TRBV12-4, the J call TRBJ2-1; D gene uncertain. The CDR3 spans 17 residues. V was pared by 3 bases and J by 0 bases, with 15 bases between. The CDR3 nucleotides read TGTGCCAGCAGTTTTACGGCCGGACGATACTCCTACAATGAGCAGTTCTTC. Protein sequence: CASSFTAGRYSYNEQFF.

The chain links TRBV20-1 to TRBJ1-1, with unresolved D. Germline values: CDR1 DFQATT, CDR2 SNEGSKA (reference sequence). Trimming removed 0 bases at V and 2 bases at J, with 10 bases between. The CDR3 is made up of 14 amino acids. The CDR3 DNA is TGCAGTGCTAGAGATCTGTCGGGAAACACTGAAGCTTTCTTT. Translated, it gives CSARDLSGNTEAFF.

This clonotype has a handful of counts. The rearrangement links TRBV20-1 to TRBJ1-2; D is undetermined. The CDR3 is 13 residues long. V was clipped by 0 bases and J by 5 bases, with 10 bases between them. In germline, CDR1 is DFQATT, CDR2 SNEGSKA (reference sequence). The CDR3 spells CSARDRREYGYTF. CDR3 bases: TGCAGTGCTAGAGATAGGAGGGAATATGGCTACACCTTC.

This clonotype was observed a handful of times. This chain connects TRBV4-3 to TRBJ1-2; D call uncertain. CDR3 size: 12 residues. V was trimmed by 0 bases and J by 7 bases, leaving 6 bases between them. CDR1 LGHNA and CDR2 YSLEER come from the germline V gene. CDR3 sequence (DNA): TGCGCCAGCAGCCAAGATGGAGCTGGCTACACCTTC. It yields the protein CASSQDGAGYTF.